The clone carrying this T cell receptor beta chain was observed a few times. What it recognizes is unknown. Everyone who gave samples was a healthy Caucasian. CDR3 length equals 13 residues. Trimming took 7 bases from V and 5 from J, leaving 14 bases between them. The V gene's germline CDR1 is PRHDT and CDR2 FYEKMQ (reference sequence). This entry is derived from a study of identical twins. Regarding the study as a whole: For cord blood, abundant beta clonotypes had fewer insertions, unlike memory repertoires, which showed none.

A universal primer site came from template switching; cDNA carried unique molecular identifiers. TCRdb reanalysed the 5' RACE reads using MiXCR and keeps one entry per CDR3 protein. Of hundreds of thousands of distinct CDR3 sequences detected, about 20% appear once; the ten largest clones hold roughly 14%. These data were also reused for a study on T cells expressing NK-cell markers.

V and J are TRBV13 and TRBJ2-5, with a possible D match to TRBD1 (6 bases). The sample comprised PBMCs. The receptor's source is a woman between 18 and 30 years old in good health. The CDR3 protein is CASTRKRGETQYF. The CDR3 DNA reads as TGTGCCAGCACTCGGAAGAGGGGGGAGACCCAGTACTTC. Full variable domain (remainder filled in from reference TRBV13 and TRBJ2-5): AAGVIQSPRHLIKEKRETATLKCYPIPRHDTVYWYQQGPGQDPQFLISFYEKMQSDKGSIPDRFSAQQFSDYHSELNMSSLELGDSALYFCASTRKRGETQYFGPGTRLLVL.